This TCR beta chain is drawn from a study of cytomegalovirus exposure and HLA in healthy donors. Study-level points and caveats: An ancestry cluster, one associated with Asian ancestry, reportedly showed fewer N-insertions than the 666-donor mean in a later analysis. A previous analysis found most TCR beta V segments productive roughly 90% or roughly 30% of the time.

PCR primers comprised 60 Vbeta and 13 Jbeta primers. Assay: immunoSEQ multiplex PCR; the TCRdb copy retains only in-frame clones and omits some. Its listing shows tens of thousands of clones. Of note for this clone: Its antigen remains unknown.

The CDR3 sequence is 19 residues long. V dropped 4 bases and J dropped 2; count of bases not matched to a gene: 17. Per the germline V gene, CDR1 is MGHRA and CDR2 is YSYEKL. The chain couples TRBV4-1 to TRBJ2-7, with TRBD2 matching over 10 bases. The clonotype was recovered from a female donor in good health and CMV-seronegative. The specimen sequenced was PBMCs. CDR3 amino acids: CASSLAGLATDFLTYEQYF. CDR3 DNA sequence: TGCGCCAGCAGCCTTGCGGGACTAGCGACCGACTTTTTGACCTACGAGCAGTACTTC.